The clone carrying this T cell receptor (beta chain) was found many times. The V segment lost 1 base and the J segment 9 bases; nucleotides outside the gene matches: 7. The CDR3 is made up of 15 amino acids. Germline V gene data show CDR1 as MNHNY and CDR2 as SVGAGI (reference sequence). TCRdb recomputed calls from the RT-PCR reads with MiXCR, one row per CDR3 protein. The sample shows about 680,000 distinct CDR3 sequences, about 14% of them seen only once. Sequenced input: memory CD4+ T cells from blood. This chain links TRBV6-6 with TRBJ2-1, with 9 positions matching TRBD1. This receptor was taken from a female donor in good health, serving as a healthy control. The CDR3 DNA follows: TGTGCCAGCAGTTACTTGGGACAGGGTCCCGTTGAGCAGTTCTTC. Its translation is CASSYLGQGPVEQFF.